These T cell receptor beta chains were read from a single sample in a study of identical twins. TCRdb called the 5' RACE reads again in MiXCR, with one record for every CDR3 protein. Seen here are around 490,000 distinct CDR3 sequences, more than 20% observed once, and the top ten hold around 0.5%. These data also formed part of another study, on yellow fever vaccine responses in identical twins.

Material for sequencing was CD4+ T cells sorted from blood. These receptors were collected from a woman aged 18 to 35 in good health. Each CDR3 is given with its conserved first and last residue. D genes are given only for firm matches. For some rows the clone size is stated as once, few or many, or as a class when expanded; others skip it.

clone_size | j_call | v_call | d_call | cdr3_nt | cdr3_aa
NA | TRBJ1-5 | TRBV6-5 | NA | TGTGCCAGCAGTTCCACCAGGGCAAGCAATCAGCCCCAGCATTTT | CASSSTRASNQPQHF
many | TRBJ1-1 | TRBV2 | NA | TGTGCCAGCCTCCGGGACACGGAAGCTTTCTTT | CASLRDTEAFF
few | TRBJ2-1 | TRBV10-3 | TRBD2 | TGTGCCATCAGTGACCTCGGACTAGCGGGACTTAGATGGGAGTTCTTC | CAISDLGLAGLRWEFF
NA | TRBJ2-4 | TRBV3-1 | TRBD2 | TGTGCCAGCAGCCTTGCTTGGAGGACTAGCGGGGGGGCAGGGAACATTCAGTACTTC | CASSLAWRTSGGAGNIQYF
few | TRBJ2-6 | TRBV12-3/TRBV12-4 | TRBD1 | TGTGCCAGCAGTTTCTTCACAGGGGTGGGGGCCAACGTCCTGACTTTC | CASSFFTGVGANVLTF
NA | TRBJ2-1 | TRBV5-1 | NA | TGCGCCAGCAGAGGAGCAGGAGGGTACAATGAGCAGTTCTTC | CASRGAGGYNEQFF
NA | TRBJ2-1 | TRBV24-1 | NA | TGTGCCACCAGTGATTTGCTCCTCGGGCAGTTCTTC | CATSDLLLGQFF
few | TRBJ1-1 | TRBV3-1 | NA | TGTGCCAGCAGCCCCATTGGGGGGAACACTGAAGCTTTCTTT | CASSPIGGNTEAFF
few | TRBJ2-5 | TRBV5-1 | NA | TGCGCCAGCAGCTTGCCGTCCTCCAATCGAGAGACCCAGTACTTC | CASSLPSSNRETQYF
NA | TRBJ2-2 | TRBV7-6 | NA | TGTGCCAGCAGCTTAGGGGGGCGGGAGCTGTTTTTT | CASSLGGRELFF
NA | TRBJ1-5 | TRBV3-1 | TRBD1 | TGTGCCAGCAGCCCTACCAGAACAGGGGGCGGTCAGCCCCAGCATTTT | CASSPTRTGGGQPQHF
many | TRBJ1-2 | TRBV7-2 | NA | TGTGCCAGCAGTCAGTCAGGTGGCGGCTACACCTTC | CASSQSGGGYTF
few | TRBJ2-1 | TRBV20-1 | NA | TGCAGTGCTAGAGACCTTAGGGGGGGAAGTTACAATGAGCAGTTCTTC | CSARDLRGGSYNEQFF
NA | TRBJ2-2 | TRBV2 | NA | TGTGCCAGCAGTGCCACAGGGACGAACACCGGGGAGCTGTTTTTT | CASSATGTNTGELFF
NA | TRBJ2-5 | TRBV4-2 | TRBD2 | TGTGCCAGCAGTCAAGACGGGGTAGCGGGGAGAGAGACCCAGTACTTC | CASSQDGVAGRETQYF
NA | TRBJ2-3 | TRBV10-1 | TRBD2 | TGCGCCAGCAGTGAAAGCGGGACGCATACGCAGTATTTT | CASSESGTHTQYF
NA | TRBJ2-5 | TRBV2 | NA | TGTGCCAGCCTCGCTATGGGCGGGCAAGAGACCCAGTACTTC | CASLAMGGQETQYF
many | TRBJ2-1 | TRBV5-1 | NA | TGCGCCAGCAGCAACGGGGCCAGTAATGAGCAGTTCTTC | CASSNGASNEQFF
few | TRBJ1-2 | TRBV10-3 | NA | TGTGCCATCAGTGAGTCGTACGGGGGTAGCTATGGCTACACCTTC | CAISESYGGSYGYTF
NA | TRBJ2-1 | TRBV19 | TRBD1 | TGTGCCAGTAAAGGATCTGGGACAGAAGAGAATGAGCAGTTCTTC | CASKGSGTEENEQFF
many | TRBJ2-7 | TRBV29-1 | NA | TGCAGCGTTGACTCAGGGAACGAGCAGTACTTC | CSVDSGNEQYF
NA | TRBJ2-7 | TRBV3-1 | TRBD2 | TGTGCCAGCAGCTTCCGGACTAGCGCCTACGAGCAGTACTTC | CASSFRTSAYEQYF
NA | TRBJ2-1 | TRBV3-1 | TRBD2 | TGTGCCAGCAGCCCCCCGTGGGGACTAGCGGGGCCCAGAGGCAATGAGCAGTTCTTC | CASSPPWGLAGPRGNEQFF
NA | TRBJ2-1 | TRBV29-1 | NA | TGCAGCGTTGAAGATCGAGGGTTTTCCTACAATGAGCAGTTCTTC | CSVEDRGFSYNEQFF
NA | TRBJ2-7 | TRBV10-3 | NA | TGTGCCATCACCGGACAGCTCTCCTACGAGCAGTACTTC | CAITGQLSYEQYF
NA | TRBJ2-5 | TRBV11-2 | TRBD2 | TGTGCCAGCAGCCCCCGAGGGAGGGCCTCTAGTACGCAAGAGACCCAGTACTTC | CASSPRGRASSTQETQYF
many | TRBJ2-1 | TRBV24-1 | TRBD2 | TGTGCCACCAGTGGCACTAGCGGCAATGAGCAGTTCTTC | CATSGTSGNEQFF
few | TRBJ2-1 | TRBV18 | NA | TGTGCCAGCTCACCATTTTTAGGAAACAATGAGCAGTTCTTC | CASSPFLGNNEQFF
few | TRBJ2-1 | TRBV24-1 | NA | TGTGCCACCAGTGACGAGGGAAACTACAATGAGCAGTTCTTC | CATSDEGNYNEQFF
few | TRBJ2-1 | TRBV7-9 | NA | TGTGCCAGCAGCCCAAGACTAGACGGGCGTGGATTGAATGAGCAGTTCTTC | CASSPRLDGRGLNEQFF
NA | TRBJ2-1 | TRBV7-8 | NA | TGTGCCAGCAGCTTATTTGTTGGATTGCGTAATGAGCAGTTCTTC | CASSLFVGLRNEQFF
few | TRBJ2-1 | TRBV6-1 | TRBD1 | TGTGCCAGCAGCGACCAACCGGGACAGGGGGCTAATGAGCAGTTCTTC | CASSDQPGQGANEQFF
NA | TRBJ2-3 | TRBV11-2 | TRBD2 | TGTGCCAGCAGCTTATACCAGCGTTTGCGGGGGGCCACAGATACGCAGTATTTT | CASSLYQRLRGATDTQYF
NA | TRBJ2-1 | TRBV5-6 | TRBD2 | TGTGCCAGCAGCTTTCGGACAAGCGGGGGGGCTAATGAGCAGTTCTTC | CASSFRTSGGANEQFF
NA | TRBJ2-3 | TRBV3-1 | NA | TGTGCCAGCAGCCAAGTGCCAGACGGGACGCAGTATTTT | CASSQVPDGTQYF
NA | TRBJ2-7 | TRBV7-2 | TRBD1 | TGTGCCAGCAGCTTAGTGGGTTCCGGGACAGGGGCTTCCCGTCAGTACTTC | CASSLVGSGTGASRQYF
few | TRBJ2-1 | TRBV19 | NA | TGTGCCAGTAGTGTTGGACAGACCAATGAGCAGTTCTTC | CASSVGQTNEQFF